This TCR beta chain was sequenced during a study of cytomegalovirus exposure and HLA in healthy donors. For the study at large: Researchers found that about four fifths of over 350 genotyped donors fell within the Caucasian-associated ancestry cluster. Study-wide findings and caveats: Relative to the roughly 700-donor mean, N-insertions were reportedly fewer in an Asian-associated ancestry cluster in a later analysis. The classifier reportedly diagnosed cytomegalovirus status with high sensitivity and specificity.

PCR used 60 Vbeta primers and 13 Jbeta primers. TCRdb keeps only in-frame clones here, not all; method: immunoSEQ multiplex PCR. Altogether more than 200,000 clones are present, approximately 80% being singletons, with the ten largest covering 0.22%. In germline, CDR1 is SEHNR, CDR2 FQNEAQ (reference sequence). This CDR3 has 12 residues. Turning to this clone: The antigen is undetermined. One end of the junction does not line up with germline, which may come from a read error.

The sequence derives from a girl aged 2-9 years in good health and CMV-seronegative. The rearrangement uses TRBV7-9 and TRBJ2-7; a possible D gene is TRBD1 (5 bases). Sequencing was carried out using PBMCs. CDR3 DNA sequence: TGTTCCAGCAGCCCAGGGTTGTACGAGCAGTACTTC. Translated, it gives CSSSPGLYEQYF.